These T cell receptor beta chains were read from a single sample in a study of cytomegalovirus exposure and HLA in healthy donors. Measured with immunoSEQ multiplex PCR; TCRdb has only the in-frame clones, and not every one. The table records 150,000 to 200,000 clones, around 80% of them present only once. Sequencing used PBMCs. The origin of the receptors is a woman between 50 and 59 years old in good health and CMV-seronegative. The CDR3 runs from the conserved cysteine through the conserved F or W. The order of the fields is clone size, D gene, V gene, J gene, CDR3 protein, CDR3 DNA. D genes are given only for firm matches. A row's size may be missing; if present it is once, few, many or a size class.

size: .; D: TRBD1; V: TRBV6-1; J: TRBJ1-6; CDR3: CAHENRGIYNSPLHF; DNA: TGTGCCCACGAGAACAGGGGGATCTATAATTCACCCCTCCACTTT
size: .; D: TRBD1; V: TRBV7-2; J: TRBJ1-5; CDR3: CASSLDRGSQPQHF; DNA: TGTGCCAGCAGCTTAGACAGGGGGAGTCAGCCCCAGCATTTT
size: .; D: .; V: TRBV11-1; J: TRBJ1-1; CDR3: CASSQDSTNTEAFF; DNA: TGTGCCAGCAGCCAAGACAGTACGAACACTGAAGCTTTCTTT
size: .; D: TRBD2; V: TRBV7-2; J: TRBJ2-1; CDR3: CASSLGLAGVRSYNEQFF; DNA: TGTGCCAGCAGCCTCGGACTAGCGGGTGTCCGCTCCTACAATGAGCAGTTCTTC
size: once; D: TRBD2; V: TRBV7-7; J: TRBJ2-7; CDR3: CASSPLAGHEQYF; DNA: TGTGCTAGCAGCCCACTAGCGGGGCACGAGCAGTACTTC
size: .; D: TRBD2; V: TRBV18; J: TRBJ2-2; CDR3: CASSPPGLAGGNTGELFF; DNA: TGTGCCAGCTCACCTCCCGGACTAGCGGGAGGCAACACCGGGGAGCTGTTTTTT
size: .; D: TRBD1; V: TRBV27; J: TRBJ1-5; CDR3: CASSPTGGAGNQPQHF; DNA: TGTGCCAGCAGTCCAACAGGGGGCGCCGGTAATCAGCCCCAGCATTTT
size: .; D: .; V: TRBV29-1; J: TRBJ1-2; CDR3: CSVRSGGFFGGYTF; DNA: TGCAGCGTCCGATCGGGAGGGTTCTTTGGTGGCTACACCTTC
size: .; D: .; V: TRBV9; J: TRBJ1-2; CDR3: CASSVGQDNYGYTF; DNA: TGTGCCAGCAGCGTAGGACAGGATAACTATGGCTACACCTTC
size: .; D: .; V: TRBV5-5; J: TRBJ1-5; CDR3: CASSLATPRSNQPQHF; DNA: TGTGCCAGCAGCTTGGCGACACCCAGGAGCAATCAGCCCCAGCATTTT
size: .; D: .; V: TRBV5-1; J: TRBJ2-2; CDR3: CASSLALNTGELFF; DNA: TGCGCCAGCAGCTTGGCACTGAACACCGGGGAGCTGTTTTTT
size: once; D: .; V: TRBV4-1; J: TRBJ1-1; CDR3: CASSRGATEAFF; DNA: TGCGCCAGCAGCCGCGGGGCCACTGAAGCTTTCTTT
size: .; D: .; V: TRBV19; J: TRBJ2-6; CDR3: CASTAAANVLTF; DNA: TGTGCCAGTACCGCGGCGGCCAACGTCCTGACTTTC
size: .; D: .; V: TRBV2; J: TRBJ2-5; CDR3: CASIEVETQYF; DNA: TGTGCCAGCATAGAGGTAGAGACCCAGTACTTC
size: .; D: TRBD2; V: TRBV11-3; J: TRBJ2-2; CDR3: CASSSPGLAGGGTGELFF; DNA: TGTGCCAGCAGCTCTCCGGGACTAGCGGGGGGAGGCACCGGGGAGCTGTTTTTT
size: .; D: TRBD1; V: TRBV2; J: TRBJ2-2; CDR3: CASSVGQGGTGELFF; DNA: TGTGCCAGCAGCGTTGGACAGGGGGGGACCGGGGAGCTGTTTTTT
size: .; D: TRBD2; V: TRBV5-8; J: TRBJ2-7; CDR3: CASSFQSGGPRGSEQYF; DNA: TGTGCCAGCAGCTTCCAATCGGGGGGACCGAGGGGTTCCGAGCAGTACTTC
size: .; D: TRBD1; V: TRBV4-3; J: TRBJ1-1; CDR3: CASSQDGGQINSEAFF; DNA: TGCGCCAGCAGCCAAGATGGGGGACAGATTAACAGTGAAGCTTTCTTT
size: .; D: TRBD2; V: TRBV7-3; J: TRBJ2-3; CDR3: CASSSQGGDTQYF; DNA: TGTGCCAGCAGCTCGCAGGGAGGGGATACGCAGTATTTT
size: .; D: .; V: TRBV7-9; J: TRBJ2-1; CDR3: CASSERLLEQFF; DNA: TGTGCCAGCAGCGAGAGACTGTTAGAGCAGTTCTTC
size: .; D: TRBD1; V: TRBV10-3; J: TRBJ2-1; CDR3: CAISETGVSVYNEQFF; DNA: TGTGCCATCAGTGAGACAGGGGTGTCGGTCTACAATGAGCAGTTCTTC
size: .; D: .; V: TRBV6-1; J: TRBJ2-7; CDR3: CASSALWYEQYF; DNA: TGTGCCAGCAGTGCCCTATGGTACGAGCAGTACTTC
size: .; D: .; V: TRBV5-1; J: TRBJ1-4; CDR3: CASSSAGARDEKLFF; DNA: TGCGCCAGCAGCTCGGCGGGGGCAAGGGATGAAAAACTGTTTTTT
size: .; D: .; V: TRBV7-2; J: TRBJ2-3; CDR3: CASSLTGLYTDTQYF; DNA: TGTGCCAGCAGCTTAACGGGACTCTACACAGATACGCAGTATTTT
size: .; D: TRBD1; V: TRBV19; J: TRBJ1-1; CDR3: CASQTDRVRTEAFF; DNA: TGTGCCAGCCAGACGGACAGGGTGAGAACTGAAGCTTTCTTT
size: .; D: .; V: TRBV6-5; J: TRBJ1-1; CDR3: CASSLGDVAEAFF; DNA: TGTGCCAGCAGTTTAGGGGATGTCGCTGAAGCTTTCTTT
size: .; D: .; V: TRBV29-1; J: TRBJ1-6; CDR3: CSVEEGGRGSPLHF; DNA: TGCAGCGTTGAAGAGGGAGGGAGGGGTTCACCCCTCCACTTT